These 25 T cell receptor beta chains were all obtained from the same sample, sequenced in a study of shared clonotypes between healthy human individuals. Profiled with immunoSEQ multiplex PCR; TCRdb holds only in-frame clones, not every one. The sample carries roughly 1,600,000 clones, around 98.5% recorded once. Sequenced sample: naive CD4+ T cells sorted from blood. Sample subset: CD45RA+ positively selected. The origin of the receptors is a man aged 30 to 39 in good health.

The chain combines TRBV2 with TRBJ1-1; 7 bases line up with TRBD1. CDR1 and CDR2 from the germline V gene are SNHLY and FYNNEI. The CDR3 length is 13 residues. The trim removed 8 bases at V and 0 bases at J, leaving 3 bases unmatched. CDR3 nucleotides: TGTGCCAGCGAACAGGGGCTGAACACTGAAGCTTTCTTT. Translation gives CASEQGLNTEAFF.

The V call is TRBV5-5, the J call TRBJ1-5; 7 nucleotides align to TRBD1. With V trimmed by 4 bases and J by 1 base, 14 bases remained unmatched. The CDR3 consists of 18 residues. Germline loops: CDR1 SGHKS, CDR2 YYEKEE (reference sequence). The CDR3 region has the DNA TGTGCCAGCAGCGAGACGCGGACGACAGGGTGGAGCAATCAGCCCCAGCATTTT. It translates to CASSETRTTGWSNQPQHF.

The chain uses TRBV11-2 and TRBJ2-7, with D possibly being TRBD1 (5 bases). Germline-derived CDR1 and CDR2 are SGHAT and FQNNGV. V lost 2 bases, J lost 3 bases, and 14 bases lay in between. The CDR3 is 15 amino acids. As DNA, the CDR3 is TGTGCCAGCAGCTTAACATGGACGGACAACTACGAGCAGTACTTC. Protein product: CASSLTWTDNYEQYF.

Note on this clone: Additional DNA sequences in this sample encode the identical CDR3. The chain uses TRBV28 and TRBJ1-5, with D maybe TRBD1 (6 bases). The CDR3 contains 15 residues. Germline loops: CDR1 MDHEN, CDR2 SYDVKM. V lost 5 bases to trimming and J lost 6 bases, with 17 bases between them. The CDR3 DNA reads TGTGCCAGCAGTCCGCGTACAGGGCCGAGTCAGCCCCAGCATTTT. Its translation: CASSPRTGPSQPQHF.

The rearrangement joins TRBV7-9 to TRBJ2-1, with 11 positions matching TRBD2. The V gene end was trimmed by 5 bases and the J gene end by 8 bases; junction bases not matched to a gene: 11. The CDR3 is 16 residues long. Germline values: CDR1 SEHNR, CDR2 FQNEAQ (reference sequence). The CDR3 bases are TGTGCCAGCAGCGTGGGACTAGCGGATCTGGCCCATGAGCAGTTCTTC. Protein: CASSVGLADLAHEQFF.

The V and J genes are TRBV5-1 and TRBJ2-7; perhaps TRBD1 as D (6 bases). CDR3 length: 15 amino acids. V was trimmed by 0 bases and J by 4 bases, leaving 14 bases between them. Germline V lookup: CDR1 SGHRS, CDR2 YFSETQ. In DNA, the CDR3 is TGCGCCAGCAGCTTGGGAGACAGGTTGCTTTACGAGCAGTACTTC. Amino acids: CASSLGDRLLYEQYF.

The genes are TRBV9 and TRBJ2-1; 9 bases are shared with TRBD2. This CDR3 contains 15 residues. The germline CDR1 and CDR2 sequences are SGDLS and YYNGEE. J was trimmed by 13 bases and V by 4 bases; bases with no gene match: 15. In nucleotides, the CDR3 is TGTGCCAGCAGCCAACCGGTGGGCGGGAGGGCCTCTCAGTTCTTC. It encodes CASSQPVGGRASQFF.

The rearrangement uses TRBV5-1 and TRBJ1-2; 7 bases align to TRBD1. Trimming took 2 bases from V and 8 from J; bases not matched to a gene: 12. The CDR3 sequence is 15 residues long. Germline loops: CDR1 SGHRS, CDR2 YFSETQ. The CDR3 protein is CASSFFPRGRQGYTF. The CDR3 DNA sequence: TGCGCCAGCAGCTTCTTCCCGAGGGGGCGTCAAGGCTACACCTTC. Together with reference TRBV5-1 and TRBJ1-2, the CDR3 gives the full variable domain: KAGVTQTPRYLIKTRGQQVTLSCSPISGHRSVSWYQQTPGQGLQFLFEYFSETQRNKGNFPGRFSGRQFSNSRSEMNVSTLELGDSALYLCASSFFPRGRQGYTFGSGTRLTVV.

The CDR3 reads CASSLSKGTGELFF. CDR3 nucleotides: TGTGCCAGCAGTTTATCGAAAGGGACCGGGGAGCTGTTTTTT. This rearrangement joins TRBV27 to TRBJ2-2; D ambiguous. CDR3 length: 14 residues. The V end lost 0 bases, the J end lost 5 bases, and 7 bases lay between the germline ends. Germline V gives CDR1 MNHEY, CDR2 SMNVEV (reference sequence).

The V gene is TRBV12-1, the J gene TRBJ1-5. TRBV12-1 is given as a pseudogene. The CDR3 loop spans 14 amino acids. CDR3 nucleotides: TGTGCCAGCCCCCCCCCAGGAAGGGTGCAGCCCCAGCATTTT. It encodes CASPPPGRVQPQHF.

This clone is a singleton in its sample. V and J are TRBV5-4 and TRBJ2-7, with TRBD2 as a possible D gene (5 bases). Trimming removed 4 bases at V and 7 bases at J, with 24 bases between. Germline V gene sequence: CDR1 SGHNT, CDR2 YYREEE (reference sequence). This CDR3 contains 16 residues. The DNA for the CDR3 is TGTGCCAGCAGCCCTCTGAGGAGCGGCCCGGATAGGGAGCAGTACTTC. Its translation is CASSPLRSGPDREQYF.

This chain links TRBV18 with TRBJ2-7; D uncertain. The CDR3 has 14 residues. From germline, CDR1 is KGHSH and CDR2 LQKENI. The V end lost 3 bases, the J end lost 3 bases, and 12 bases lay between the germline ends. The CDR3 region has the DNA TGTGCCAGCTCACCGTCAAACAGTCACTACGAGCAGTACTTC. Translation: CASSPSNSHYEQYF.

DNA for the CDR3: TGTGCCAGCAGCGTTAGGACAGGCCTTACCTACGAGCAGTACTTC. Translation: CASSVRTGLTYEQYF. The chain joins TRBV5-4 to TRBJ2-7; TRBD1 agrees at 7 bases. After removal of 4 bases from V and 2 bases from J, the junction contained 9 bases not matched to a gene. Germline CDR1 SGHNT, CDR2 YYREEE (reference sequence). This CDR3 spans 15 amino acids.

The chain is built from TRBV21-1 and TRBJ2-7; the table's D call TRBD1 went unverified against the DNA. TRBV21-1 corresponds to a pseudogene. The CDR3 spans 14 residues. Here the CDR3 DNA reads TGTGCCAGCAGCAAAGATCCAGGGACCTACGAGCAGTACTTC. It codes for CASSKDPGTYEQYF.

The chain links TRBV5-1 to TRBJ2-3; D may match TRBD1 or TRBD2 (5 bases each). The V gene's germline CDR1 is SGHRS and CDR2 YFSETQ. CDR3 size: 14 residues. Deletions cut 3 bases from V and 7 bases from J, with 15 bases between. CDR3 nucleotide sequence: TGCGCCAGCAGCTCCGGGACGACCAAAAATACGCAGTATTTT. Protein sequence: CASSSGTTKNTQYF.

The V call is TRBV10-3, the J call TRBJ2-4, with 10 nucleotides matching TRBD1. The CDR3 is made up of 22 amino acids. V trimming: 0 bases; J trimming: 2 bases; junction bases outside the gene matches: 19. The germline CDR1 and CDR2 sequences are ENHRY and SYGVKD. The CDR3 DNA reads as TGTGCCATCAGTGAGTCGTGGCGATATCGTCTAAGGGACAGGGGTACCAAAAACATTCAGTACTTC. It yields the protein CAISESWRYRLRDRGTKNIQYF.

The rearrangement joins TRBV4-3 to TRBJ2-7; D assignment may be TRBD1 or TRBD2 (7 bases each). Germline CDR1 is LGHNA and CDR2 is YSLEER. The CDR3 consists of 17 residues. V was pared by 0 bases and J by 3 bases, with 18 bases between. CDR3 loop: CASSQDISGTAYYEQYF. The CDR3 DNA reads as TGCGCCAGCAGCCAAGATATCAGCGGGACAGCCTACTACGAGCAGTACTTC.

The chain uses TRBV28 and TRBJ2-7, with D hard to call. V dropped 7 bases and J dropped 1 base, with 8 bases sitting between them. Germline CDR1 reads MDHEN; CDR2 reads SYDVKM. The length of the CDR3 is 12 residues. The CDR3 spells CASTAPSYEQYF. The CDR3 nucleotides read TGTGCCAGCACTGCCCCGTCCTACGAGCAGTACTTC.

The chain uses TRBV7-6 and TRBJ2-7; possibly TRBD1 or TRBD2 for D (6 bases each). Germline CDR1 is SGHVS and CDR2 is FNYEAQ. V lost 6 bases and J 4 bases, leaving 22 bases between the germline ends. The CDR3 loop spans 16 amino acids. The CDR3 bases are TGTGCCAGCAGTTCAACCGCGGGACAAACGGGGTACGAGCAGTACTTC. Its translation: CASSSTAGQTGYEQYF.

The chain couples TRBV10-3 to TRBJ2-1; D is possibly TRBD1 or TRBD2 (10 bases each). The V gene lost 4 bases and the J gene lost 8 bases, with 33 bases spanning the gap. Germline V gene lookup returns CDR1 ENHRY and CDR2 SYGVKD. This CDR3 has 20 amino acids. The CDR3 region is CAISVPGTGVAGGYYDEQFF. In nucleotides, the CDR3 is TGTGCCATCAGTGTCCCCGGGACAGGGGTAGCGGGAGGCTATTACGATGAGCAGTTCTTC.

The CDR3 nucleotides read TGTGCCAGCTCACCAGATACTAGCGGGAGGAAATACAATGAGCAGTTCTTC. Translated: CASSPDTSGRKYNEQFF. V gene TRBV18 combines with J gene TRBJ2-1, with 12 bases that match TRBD2. There are 17 residues in the CDR3. From germline, CDR1 is KGHSH and CDR2 LQKENI. Trimming at V came to 2 bases and at J to 4 bases, leaving 6 bases not matched to a gene.

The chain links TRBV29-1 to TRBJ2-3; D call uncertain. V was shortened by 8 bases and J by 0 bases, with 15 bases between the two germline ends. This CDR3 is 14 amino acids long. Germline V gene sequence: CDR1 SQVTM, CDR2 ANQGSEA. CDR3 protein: CSSRMATSTDTQYF. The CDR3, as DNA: TGCAGCTCCCGGATGGCAACTAGCACAGATACGCAGTATTTT.

The DNA for the CDR3 is TGTGCCAGCAGCCCTCCCGGACTAGCGGGTCGGAAGGGTGAGCAGTTCTTC. It codes for CASSPPGLAGRKGEQFF. The gene calls are TRBV5-4 and TRBJ2-1, with 11 bases that match TRBD2. This CDR3 has 17 amino acids. V was clipped by 4 bases and J by 9 bases; unmatched bases: 15. CDR1 is SGHNT and CDR2 is YYREEE in the germline V gene (reference sequence).

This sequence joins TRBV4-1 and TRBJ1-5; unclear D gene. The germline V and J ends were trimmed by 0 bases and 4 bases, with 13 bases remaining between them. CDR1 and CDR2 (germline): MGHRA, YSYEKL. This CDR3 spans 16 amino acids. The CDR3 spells CASSQEGSPGNQPQHF. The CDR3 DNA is TGCGCCAGCAGCCAAGAAGGTAGTCCTGGGAATCAGCCCCAGCATTTT.

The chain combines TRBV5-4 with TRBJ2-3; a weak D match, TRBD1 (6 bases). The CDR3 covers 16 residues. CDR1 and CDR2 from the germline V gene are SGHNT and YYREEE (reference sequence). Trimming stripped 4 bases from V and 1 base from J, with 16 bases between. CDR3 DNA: TGTGCCAGCAGCAGAGAGCCGGGACAAGGCACAGATACGCAGTATTTT. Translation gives CASSREPGQGTDTQYF.